Listed here are 27 T cell receptor beta chains from one sample, sequenced in a study of shared clonotypes between healthy human individuals. Assay: immunoSEQ multiplex PCR; the TCRdb copy retains only in-frame clones and omits some. Among around 2.1 million clones listed, approximately 96% were seen once. Material for sequencing was naive CD4+ T cells sorted from blood. This sample's subset: CD45RA+ positively selected. The receptors derive from a man aged 18 to 35 in good health.

The chain is built from TRBV4-2 and TRBJ2-1; D gene ambiguous. V shed 0 bases and J shed 7 bases, with 13 bases lying between them. Germline lookup yields CDR1 LGHNA and CDR2 YNFKEQ. The CDR3 spans 15 residues. CDR3 residues: CASSQDDEVLNEQFF. CDR3 bases: TGTGCCAGCAGCCAAGATGACGAGGTCCTGAATGAGCAGTTCTTC.

V and J are TRBV28 and TRBJ1-2; D gene unclear. CDR1 and CDR2 from the germline V gene are MDHEN and SYDVKM. The ends were cut back, 6 bases at V and 3 bases at J, with 8 bases in the middle. CDR3 length equals 12 residues. CDR3 sequence: CASSLPYYGYTF. The CDR3 coding sequence is TGTGCCAGCAGCCTTCCCTACTATGGCTACACCTTC.

The V and J genes are TRBV11-2 and TRBJ2-3; 8 bases are a match to TRBD2. Trimming took 5 bases from V and 4 from J; bases not matched to a gene: 8. Looked up from germline, CDR1 is SGHAT and CDR2 is FQNNGV. The length of the CDR3 is 15 residues. CDR3 DNA: TGTGCCAGCAGCCGAAAAGGGACTAGAGCAGATACGCAGTATTTT. Protein: CASSRKGTRADTQYF. The whole variable domain, filled in from reference TRBV11-2 and TRBJ2-3, reads EAGVAQSPRYKIIEKRQSVAFWCNPISGHATLYWYQQILGQGPKLLIQFQNNGVVDDSQLPKDRFSAERLKGVDSTLKIQPAKLEDSAVYLCASSRKGTRADTQYFGPGTRLTVL.

The chain links TRBV2 to TRBJ2-2; unclear D gene. There are 15 residues in the CDR3. From germline, CDR1 is SNHLY and CDR2 FYNNEI. Deletions cut 4 bases from V and 4 bases from J, with 13 bases between. CDR3 nucleotides: TGTGCCAGCAGTGCCTTGGGGTTGAGCACCGGGGAGCTGTTTTTT. Translating gives CASSALGLSTGELFF.

The chain links TRBV9 to TRBJ2-3; 9 nucleotides agree with TRBD1. Germline CDR1 reads SGDLS; CDR2 reads YYNGEE. The V gene end was trimmed by 4 bases and the J gene end by 7 bases; junction bases not matched to a gene: 4. This CDR3 has 13 amino acids. DNA of the CDR3: TGTGCCAGCAGCCGGGACAGGGTGTATACGCAGTATTTT. Translated: CASSRDRVYTQYF.

The chain has TRBV4-3 and TRBJ1-5; no reliable D call. Germline V CDR1 and CDR2: LGHNA, YSLEER. This CDR3 contains 13 residues. V gave up 1 base and J gave up 4 bases, with 5 bases separating them. CDR3 loop: CASSQAENQPQHF. In DNA form, the CDR3 reads TGCGCCAGCAGCCAAGCGGAGAATCAGCCCCAGCATTTT.

V usage is TRBV10-2 and J usage is TRBJ1-1; 7 nucleotides match TRBD1. CDR1 is WSHSY, CDR2 SAAADI, per germline. V dropped 5 bases and J dropped 0; count of bases not matched to a gene: 3. The CDR3 loop spans 14 amino acids. CDR3 loop: CASSLQGMNTEAFF. The CDR3 region has the DNA TGCGCCAGCAGTCTACAGGGGATGAACACTGAAGCTTTCTTT.

V and J are TRBV25-1 and TRBJ1-1; no clear D. This CDR3 spans 14 amino acids. V was pared by 5 bases and J by 1 base, with 11 bases between. Germline CDR1 is MGHDK and CDR2 is SYGVNS. The CDR3 reads CASSPPGGNTEAFF. The CDR3 DNA sequence: TGTGCCAGCAGTCCCCCTGGAGGGAACACTGAAGCTTTCTTT.

The chain employs TRBV10-1 and TRBJ2-1, with 10 bases matching TRBD2. This CDR3 has 16 residues. Germline CDR1 WNHNN, CDR2 SYGVQD (reference sequence). Losses at the gene ends were 3 bases for V and 6 bases for J; bases not matched to a gene: 8. CDR3 residues: CASSEFLAGVPNEQFF. The CDR3 DNA follows: TGCGCCAGCAGTGAATTTCTAGCGGGAGTCCCCAATGAGCAGTTCTTC.

This sequence joins TRBV5-4 and TRBJ2-7, with D maybe TRBD2 (5 bases). The CDR3 loop spans 13 amino acids. V was pared by 4 bases and J by 6 bases, with 14 bases between. Germline CDR1 SGHNT, CDR2 YYREEE (reference sequence). As DNA, the CDR3 is TGTGCCAGCAGCAACCGGGATCTGGGCGAGCAGTACTTC. Translating gives CASSNRDLGEQYF.

In this sample, this clone turned up once. The CDR3 sequence is CASSLMGADGYTF. In DNA, the CDR3 is TGTGCCAGCAGCTTGATGGGGGCAGATGGCTACACCTTC. V is TRBV5-4 and J is TRBJ1-2; tentative D call: TRBD1 (6 bases). The CDR3 totals 13 residues. The V gene's germline CDR1 is SGHNT and CDR2 YYREEE (reference sequence). Trimming removed 1 base from V and 6 bases from J, with 10 bases in between.

The chain joins TRBV28 to TRBJ1-1; D gene uncertain. Germline V gene sequence: CDR1 MDHEN, CDR2 SYDVKM. The CDR3 is made up of 14 amino acids. Trimming pared 7 bases from V and 5 bases from J, leaving 17 bases between. The CDR3 DNA follows: TGTGCCAGCACCCGTTATCCAGGATCGACTGAAGCTTTCTTT. Its translation: CASTRYPGSTEAFF.

CDR3 region: CASSPPPGQKNGYTF. As DNA, the CDR3 is TGTGCCAGCAGCCCGCCTCCCGGACAGAAAAATGGCTACACCTTC. The chain recombines TRBV6-6 with TRBJ1-2, with D maybe TRBD1 (6 bases). Germline lookup yields CDR1 MNHNY and CDR2 SVGAGI (reference sequence). The CDR3 contains 15 residues. V was cut by 6 bases and J by 6 bases, with 20 bases left in between.

CDR3 nucleotides: TGTGCCAGCAAACACCGGGACAGGGGGGTTGGGGATACGCAGTATTTT. It specifies CASKHRDRGVGDTQYF. The V and J genes are TRBV2 and TRBJ2-3; 11 bases are shared with TRBD1. In germline, CDR1 is SNHLY, CDR2 FYNNEI. The CDR3 runs to 16 residues. The trim removed 7 bases at V and 6 bases at J, leaving 12 bases unmatched.

The chain uses TRBV27 and TRBJ1-5, with a possible D match to TRBD1 (6 bases). The germline V gene has CDR1 MNHEY and CDR2 SMNVEV (reference sequence). This CDR3 comprises 14 residues. Trimming pared 8 bases from V and 7 bases from J, leaving 18 bases between. The CDR3 coding sequence is TGTGCCAGCCGGGTCATGGGGGGCGGCCAGCCCCAGCATTTT. It translates to CASRVMGGGQPQHF.

The chain recombines TRBV10-2 with TRBJ2-7; D gene uncertain. The germline V and J ends were trimmed by 2 bases and 6 bases, with 11 bases remaining between them. The CDR3 is 13 amino acids. CDR1 and CDR2 (germline): WSHSY, SAAADI. The CDR3 spells CASSEPGRGEQYF. The CDR3 region has the DNA TGCGCCAGCAGTGAGCCCGGACGAGGCGAGCAGTACTTC.

This rearrangement joins TRBV5-4 to TRBJ1-1; the D is unclear. V lost 6 bases to trimming and J lost 0 bases, with 24 bases between them. The length of the CDR3 is 18 residues. Germline loops: CDR1 SGHNT, CDR2 YYREEE (reference sequence). The CDR3 DNA is TGTGCCAGCACCGAAGACGGACGAGGATTATCTTTGAACACTGAAGCTTTCTTT. Amino acids: CASTEDGRGLSLNTEAFF.

J is TRBJ1-2 and V is TRBV11-2; tentatively, D is TRBD1 (6 bases). The germline gives CDR1 SGHAT, CDR2 FQNNGV. The CDR3 is made up of 13 amino acids. V lost 5 bases, J lost 5 bases, and 12 bases lay in between. In DNA, the CDR3 is TGTGCCAGCAGCCCCCAAGGGGGATATGGCTACACCTTC. Residues: CASSPQGGYGYTF.

The V gene is TRBV7-9, the J gene TRBJ1-5; 10 bases match TRBD1. V dropped 5 bases and J dropped 4; count of bases not matched to a gene: 5. The CDR3 consists of 15 residues. The V gene's germline CDR1 is SEHNR and CDR2 FQNEAQ (reference sequence). This chain's CDR3 is CASSLGDRGNQPQHF. For the CDR3, the DNA is TGTGCCAGCAGCCTTGGGGACAGGGGAAATCAGCCCCAGCATTTT. The whole variable domain, remainder taken from reference TRBV7-9 and TRBJ1-5, is DTGVSQNPRHKITKRGQNVTFRCDPISEHNRLYWYRQTLGQGPEFLTYFQNEAQLEKSRLLSDRFSAERPKGSFSTLEIQRTEQGDSAMYLCASSLGDRGNQPQHFGDGTRLSIL.

The chain combines TRBV7-2 with TRBJ2-7, with a tentative D call TRBD2 (6 bases). V was pared by 5 bases and J by 0 bases, with 11 bases between. This CDR3 is built from 14 residues. Germline V gene data show CDR1 as SGHTA and CDR2 as FQGNSA. CDR3 coding DNA: TGTGCCAGCAGCCGGGACTTTCTCTCCTACGAGCAGTACTTC. Translation: CASSRDFLSYEQYF.

The count of this clone is one. This chain joins TRBV7-2 and TRBJ1-5; no firm D call. V was cut by 5 bases and J by 0 bases, with 11 bases left in between. This CDR3 contains 15 residues. CDR1 is SGHTA and CDR2 is FQGNSA in the germline V gene. CDR3 DNA sequence: TGTGCCAGCAGCCTCCAAGAACATAGCAATCAGCCCCAGCATTTT. It translates to CASSLQEHSNQPQHF.

Regarding this clone: In the same sample, other DNA sequences code for this CDR3. The chain has TRBV28 and TRBJ2-1; 12 bases are a match to TRBD2. Germline lookup yields CDR1 MDHEN and CDR2 SYDVKM. The CDR3 extends over 15 amino acids. J lost 4 bases, V lost 3 bases, and 1 base had no gene match. The CDR3 region is CASSFGLAGYNEQFF. CDR3 sequence (DNA): TGTGCCAGCAGTTTTGGACTAGCGGGGTACAATGAGCAGTTCTTC.

V and J are TRBV18 and TRBJ2-3; 13 nucleotides agree with TRBD2. V was clipped by 4 bases and J by 5 bases; unmatched bases: 6. The germline V gene encodes CDR1 KGHSH and CDR2 LQKENI. CDR3 size: 16 residues. DNA for the CDR3: TGTGCCAGCTCACGGACTAGCGGGGGTCCGTTAGATACGCAGTATTTT. It is translated as CASSRTSGGPLDTQYF. Using reference TRBV18 and TRBJ2-3 for the parts outside the CDR3, the full variable domain is NAGVMQNPRHLVRRRGQEARLRCSPMKGHSHVYWYRQLPEEGLKFMVYLQKENIIDESGMPKERFSAEFPKEGPSILRIQQVVRGDSAAYFCASSRTSGGPLDTQYFGPGTRLTVL.

The chain uses TRBV5-1 and TRBJ2-5; 9 bases agree with TRBD1. Germline loops: CDR1 SGHRS, CDR2 YFSETQ. This CDR3 is 16 amino acids long. Losses at the gene ends were 2 bases for V and 1 base for J; bases not matched to a gene: 6. CDR3 region: CASSFGQGNLQETQYF. CDR3 in DNA: TGCGCCAGCAGCTTTGGACAGGGGAACCTCCAAGAGACCCAGTACTTC.

V gene TRBV11-1 combines with J gene TRBJ2-7, with 10 bases identical to TRBD2. Germline loops: CDR1 SGHAT, CDR2 FQDESV (reference sequence). This CDR3 region has 15 residues. V lost 1 base to trimming and J lost 4 bases; unmatched junction nucleotides: 4. CDR3 sequence: CASSLVLAGKYEQYF. The CDR3 nucleotides are TGTGCCAGCAGCTTAGTACTAGCGGGAAAGTACGAGCAGTACTTC.

The chain links TRBV6-4 to TRBJ2-2, with 8 bases aligning to TRBD1. After removal of 0 bases from V and 6 bases from J, the junction contained 12 bases not matched to a gene. This CDR3 has 18 residues. Germline V CDR1 and CDR2: MRHNA, SNTAGT. The CDR3 loop reads CASSDSSPDRVKSGELFF. The CDR3 DNA is TGTGCCAGCAGTGACTCGAGTCCGGACAGGGTGAAGTCCGGGGAGCTGTTTTTT.

As concerns this clone: Other nucleotide sequences in the sample specify the same CDR3. The gene calls are TRBV5-1 and TRBJ2-1; D tentatively fits TRBD1 or TRBD2 (6 bases each). The germline V gene has CDR1 SGHRS and CDR2 YFSETQ. Trimming took off 0 bases at V and 13 bases at J, with 8 bases between the two ends. The CDR3 has 11 residues. CDR3: CASSLEGGQFF. CDR3 nucleotides: TGCGCCAGCAGCTTGGAGGGGGGCCAGTTCTTC.